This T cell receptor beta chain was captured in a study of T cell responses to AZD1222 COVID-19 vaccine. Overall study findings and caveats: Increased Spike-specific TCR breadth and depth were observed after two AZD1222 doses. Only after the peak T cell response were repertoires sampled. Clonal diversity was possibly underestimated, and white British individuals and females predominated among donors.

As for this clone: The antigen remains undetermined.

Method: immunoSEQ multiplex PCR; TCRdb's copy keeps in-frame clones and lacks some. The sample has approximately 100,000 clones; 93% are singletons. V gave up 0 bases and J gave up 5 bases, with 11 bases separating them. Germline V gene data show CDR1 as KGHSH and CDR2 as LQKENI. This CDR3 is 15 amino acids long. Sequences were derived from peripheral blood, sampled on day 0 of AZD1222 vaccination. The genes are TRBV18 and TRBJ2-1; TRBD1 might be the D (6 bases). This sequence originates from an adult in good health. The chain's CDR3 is CASSPPYRVDNEQFF. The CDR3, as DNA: TGTGCCAGCTCACCACCGTACAGGGTAGACAATGAGCAGTTCTTC.